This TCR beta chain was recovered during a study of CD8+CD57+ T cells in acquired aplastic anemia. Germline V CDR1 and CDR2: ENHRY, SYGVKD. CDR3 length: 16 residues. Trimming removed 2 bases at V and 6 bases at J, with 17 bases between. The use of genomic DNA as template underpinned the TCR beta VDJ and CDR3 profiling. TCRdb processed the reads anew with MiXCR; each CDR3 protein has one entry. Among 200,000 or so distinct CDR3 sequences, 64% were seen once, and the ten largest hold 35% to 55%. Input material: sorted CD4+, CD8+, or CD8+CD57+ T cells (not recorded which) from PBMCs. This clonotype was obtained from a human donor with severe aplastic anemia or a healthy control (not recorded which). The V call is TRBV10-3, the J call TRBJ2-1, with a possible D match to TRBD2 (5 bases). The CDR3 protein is CAISEARAGRGNEQFF. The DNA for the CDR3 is TGTGCCATCAGTGAGGCGAGGGCGGGCCGGGGCAATGAGCAGTTCTTC.